This T cell receptor beta chain comes out of a study of blood T cell repertoires in COVID-19. The overall study: COVID-19 samples, acute and convalescent, were from the United States, Italy and Spain. From T cells, B-cell-depleted T cells, or PBMCs came the material, which was cDNA or gDNA.

In the original analysis: The authors estimated nucleated cell counts from reference gene primer amplification. Repertoires were generated with immunoSEQ multiplex PCR, while TCRdb's copy carries only in-frame clones and drops some. That table gives V, J and clone size, and the DNA gave D and trimming. The data contain 15,000 to 20,000 clones, around nine tenths of them singletons. With V trimmed by 10 bases and J by 1 base, 6 bases remained unmatched. This CDR3 has 13 residues. Germline V gene lookup returns CDR1 ENHRY and CDR2 SYGVKD. The chain carries TRBV10-3 and TRBJ1-1, with 7 bases that match TRBD1. The TCR comes from a man in his fifties or sixties with active COVID-19. The sequencing input was peripheral blood. The CDR3 nucleotides read TGTGCCACACAGGGGCCACCGAACACTGAAGCTTTCTTT. Translation gives CATQGPPNTEAFF.